The present T cell receptor (beta chain) was sequenced within a study of blood T cell repertoires in COVID-19 (dated by TCRdb to the early 2020s). About the full investigation: Samples covering the acute and convalescent phases of COVID-19 were provided by collaborators in the United States, Italy and Spain. The prospective study material was composed of cDNA or gDNA derived from T cells, B-cell-depleted T cells, or PBMCs. Deeply sampled blood TCRbeta repertoires from subjects exposed to, actively infected with, or recovered from COVID-19 were included in the dataset. The repertoires were released in a freely available public database intended as a resource for research on the immune response to SARS-CoV-2. Samples were obtained from the ongoing ImmuneRACE study (first 160 participants) and from some 1,300 subjects provided by 6 global collaborators. The sample metadata nearly always contained a de-identified subject ID, COVID-19 status, age in years and sex. Where available, HLA class I and class II types were taken from metadata supplied by the sample provider and were not determined by assay-based typing.

In the case of this clone: This receptor's antigen is unknown. Qualities for individual bases were not recorded, and no much larger clone is one base off.

Each collaborating institution followed its own protocols to collect whole blood in K2EDTA tubes. For TCRbeta analysis, collaborators shipped samples as frozen whole blood, isolated PBMCs, or DNA extracted from either of those sample types. Overall results and qualifications from the work: How much clinical and demographic metadata was included differed by source and by participant, and the metadata was provided uncurated.

TCRbeta CDR3 regions were amplified from genomic DNA using the immunoSEQ Assay, a bias-controlled multiplex PCR. The paper's processing steps were these. The number of nucleated cells in each sample was estimated from the amplification of reference gene primers within the assay. To quantify the absolute abundance of each unique TCRbeta CDR3 rearrangement, sequence reads were collapsed and filtered. For each sample, productive Simpson clonality was calculated as the square root of Simpson's diversity index across productive rearrangements. Not all clones reach the TCRdb copy of this immuneACCESS table, which keeps in-frame sequences only. Checked studies attribute under half of the gap to unresolved V genes and leave the rest unexplained. V and J calls and clone size come straight from that table; D and trimming were deduced from the DNA. Counted in this sample were tens of thousands of clones; approximately 86% of them appeared once. Around 19% of the sample rests with the top ten.

The germline V gene (reference sequence) gives CDR1 as SGHKS and CDR2 as YYEKEE. At the junction V is shortened by 0 bases and J by 2 bases, with 9 bases in between. Measured from the cysteine to the phenylalanine, the CDR3 is 15 residues long. Just CDR3 DNA is preserved here, 45 bases in frame from base 1. The chain was built from TRBV5-5 and TRBJ2-1; a tentative D match to TRBD1 spans 6 bases. Sample: peripheral blood. The source is an elderly woman with acute or convalescent COVID-19. The nucleotide sequence is given as TGTGCCAGCAGCTTGGCAGGGGACACCTACAATGAGCAGTTCTTC. Translated, it reads CASSLAGDTYNEQFF.